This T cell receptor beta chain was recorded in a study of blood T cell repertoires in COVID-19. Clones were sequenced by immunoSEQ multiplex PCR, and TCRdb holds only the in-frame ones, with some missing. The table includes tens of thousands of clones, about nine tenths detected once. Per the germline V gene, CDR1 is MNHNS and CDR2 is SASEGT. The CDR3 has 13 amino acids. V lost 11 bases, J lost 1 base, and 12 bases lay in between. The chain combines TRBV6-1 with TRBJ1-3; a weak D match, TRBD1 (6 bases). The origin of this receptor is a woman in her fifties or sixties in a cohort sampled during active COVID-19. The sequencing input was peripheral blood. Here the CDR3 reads CAGGGESGNTIYF. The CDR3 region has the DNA TGTGCCGGAGGGGGGGAATCTGGAAACACCATATATTTT.